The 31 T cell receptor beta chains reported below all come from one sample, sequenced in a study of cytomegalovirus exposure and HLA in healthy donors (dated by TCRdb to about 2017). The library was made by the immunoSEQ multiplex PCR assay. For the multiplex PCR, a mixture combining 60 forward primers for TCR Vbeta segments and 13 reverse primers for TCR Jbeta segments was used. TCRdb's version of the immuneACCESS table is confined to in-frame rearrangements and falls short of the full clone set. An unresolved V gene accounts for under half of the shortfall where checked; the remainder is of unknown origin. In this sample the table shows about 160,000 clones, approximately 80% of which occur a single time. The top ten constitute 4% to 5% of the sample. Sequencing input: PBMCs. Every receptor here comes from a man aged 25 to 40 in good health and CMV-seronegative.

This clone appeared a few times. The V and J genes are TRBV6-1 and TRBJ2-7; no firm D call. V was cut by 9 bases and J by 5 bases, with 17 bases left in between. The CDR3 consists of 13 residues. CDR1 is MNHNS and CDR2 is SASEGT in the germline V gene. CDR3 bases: TGTGCCAGTATTCCCCCCGTCACAAACGAGCAGTACTTC. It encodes CASIPPVTNEQYF.

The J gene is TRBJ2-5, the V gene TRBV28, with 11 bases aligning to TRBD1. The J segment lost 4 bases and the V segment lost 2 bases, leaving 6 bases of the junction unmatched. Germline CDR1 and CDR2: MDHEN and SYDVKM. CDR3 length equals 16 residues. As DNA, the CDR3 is TGTGCCAGCAGTTTACGGGACAGGGGGTTTAGAGAGACCCAGTACTTC. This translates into CASSLRDRGFRETQYF.

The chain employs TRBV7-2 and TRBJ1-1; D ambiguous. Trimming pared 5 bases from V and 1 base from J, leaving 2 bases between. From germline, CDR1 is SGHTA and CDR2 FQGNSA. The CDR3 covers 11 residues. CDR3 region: CASSRNTEAFF. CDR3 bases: TGTGCCAGCAGCCGGAACACTGAAGCTTTCTTT.

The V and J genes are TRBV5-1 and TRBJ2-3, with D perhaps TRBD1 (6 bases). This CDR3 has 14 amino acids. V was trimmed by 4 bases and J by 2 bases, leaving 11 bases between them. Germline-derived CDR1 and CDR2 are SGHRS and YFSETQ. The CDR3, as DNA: TGCGCCAGCAGCCTCTGGACAGACACAGATACGCAGTATTTT. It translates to CASSLWTDTDTQYF.

CDR3 bases: TGCGCCAGCAGCCCCTTGGGACAGGGGATGGGGGGCTACACCTTC. Translation: CASSPLGQGMGGYTF. The rearrangement links TRBV4-1 to TRBJ1-2; 10 nucleotides match TRBD1. Germline V gene lookup returns CDR1 MGHRA and CDR2 YSYEKL. CDR3 length equals 15 residues. V shed 4 bases and J 8 bases; nucleotides not matched to a gene: 10.

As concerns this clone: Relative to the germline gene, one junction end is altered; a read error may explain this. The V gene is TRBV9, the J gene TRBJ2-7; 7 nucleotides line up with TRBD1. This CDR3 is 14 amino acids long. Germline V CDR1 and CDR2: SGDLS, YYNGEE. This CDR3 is CTSSATGARDEQYF. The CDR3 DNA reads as TGTACCAGCAGCGCAACAGGGGCCCGTGACGAGCAGTACTTC.

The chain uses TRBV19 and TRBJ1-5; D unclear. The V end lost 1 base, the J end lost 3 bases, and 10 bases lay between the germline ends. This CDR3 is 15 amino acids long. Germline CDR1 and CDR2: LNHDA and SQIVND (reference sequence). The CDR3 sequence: CASSIVRVLNQPQHF. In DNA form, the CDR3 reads TGTGCCAGTAGTATAGTCCGGGTTCTCAATCAGCCCCAGCATTTT.

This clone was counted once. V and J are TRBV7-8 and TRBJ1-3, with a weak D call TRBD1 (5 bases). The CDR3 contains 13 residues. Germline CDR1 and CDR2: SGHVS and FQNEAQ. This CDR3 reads CAGRARVVDTIYF. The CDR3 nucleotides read TGTGCGGGGCGTGCTAGGGTGGTGGACACCATATATTTT.

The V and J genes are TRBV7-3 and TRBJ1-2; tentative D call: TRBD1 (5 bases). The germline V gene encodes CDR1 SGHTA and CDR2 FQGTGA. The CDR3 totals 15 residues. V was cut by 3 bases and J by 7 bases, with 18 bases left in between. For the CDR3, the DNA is TGTGCCAGCAGCTTCGAGAGATTAGGGGCCGGTGGCTACACCTTC. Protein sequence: CASSFERLGAGGYTF.

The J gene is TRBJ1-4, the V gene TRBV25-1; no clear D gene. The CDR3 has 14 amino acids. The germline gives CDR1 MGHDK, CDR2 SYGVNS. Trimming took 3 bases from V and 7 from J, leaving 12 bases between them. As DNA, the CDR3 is TGTGCCAGCAGTGATTCAAGGAGCGGTGAAAAACTGTTTTTT. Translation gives CASSDSRSGEKLFF.

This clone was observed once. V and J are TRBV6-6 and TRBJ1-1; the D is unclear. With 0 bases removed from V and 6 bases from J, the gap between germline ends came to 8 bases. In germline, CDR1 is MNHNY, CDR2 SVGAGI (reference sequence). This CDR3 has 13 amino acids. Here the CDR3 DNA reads TGTGCCAGCAGTTACTCGAGAGTCGCTGAAGCTTTCTTT. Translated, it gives CASSYSRVAEAFF.

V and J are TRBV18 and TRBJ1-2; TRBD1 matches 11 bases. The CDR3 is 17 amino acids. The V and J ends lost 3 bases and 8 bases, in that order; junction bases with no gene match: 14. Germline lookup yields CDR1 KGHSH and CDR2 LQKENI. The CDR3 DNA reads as TGTGCCAGCTCACCCCTAAATATGGACAGGGGGCCAAGGGGCTACACCTTC. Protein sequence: CASSPLNMDRGPRGYTF. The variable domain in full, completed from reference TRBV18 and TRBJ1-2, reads NAGVMQNPRHLVRRRGQEARLRCSPMKGHSHVYWYRQLPEEGLKFMVYLQKENIIDESGMPKERFSAEFPKEGPSILRIQQVVRGDSAAYFCASSPLNMDRGPRGYTFGSGTRLTVV.

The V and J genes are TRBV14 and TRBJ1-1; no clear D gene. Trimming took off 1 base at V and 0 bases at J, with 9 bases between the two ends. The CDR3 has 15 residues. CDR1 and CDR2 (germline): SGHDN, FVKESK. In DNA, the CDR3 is TGTGCCAGCAGCCAAGGAGTCCCGGTGAACACTGAAGCTTTCTTT. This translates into CASSQGVPVNTEAFF.

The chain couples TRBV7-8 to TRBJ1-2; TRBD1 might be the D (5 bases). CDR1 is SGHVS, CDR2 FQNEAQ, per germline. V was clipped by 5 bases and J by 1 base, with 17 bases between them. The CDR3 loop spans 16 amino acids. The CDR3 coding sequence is TGTGCCAGCAGCCCCATCGACAGAATCCGTAACTATGGCTACACCTTC. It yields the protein CASSPIDRIRNYGYTF.

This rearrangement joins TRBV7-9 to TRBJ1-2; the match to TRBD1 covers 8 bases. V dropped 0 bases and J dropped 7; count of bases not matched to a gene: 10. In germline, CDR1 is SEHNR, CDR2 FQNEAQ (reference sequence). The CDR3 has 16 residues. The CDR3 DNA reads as TGTGCCAGCAGCTTAGCGCTCAGGGGGCAATTGGGTGGCTACACCTTC. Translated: CASSLALRGQLGGYTF.

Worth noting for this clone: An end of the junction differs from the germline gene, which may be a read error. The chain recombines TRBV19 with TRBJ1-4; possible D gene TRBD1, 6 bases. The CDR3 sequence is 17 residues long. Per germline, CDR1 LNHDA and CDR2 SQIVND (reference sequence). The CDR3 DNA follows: TGTGCCAGTAGTATATCGACAGGTTCGAAGACTAATGAAAAACTATTTTTT. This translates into CASSISTGSKTNEKLFF.

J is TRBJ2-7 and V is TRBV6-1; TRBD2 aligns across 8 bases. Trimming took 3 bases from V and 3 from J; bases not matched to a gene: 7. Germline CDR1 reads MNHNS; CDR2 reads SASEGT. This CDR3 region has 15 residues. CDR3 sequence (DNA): TGTGCCAGCAGTGACTCGGGTAGCGGGATCTACGAGCAGTACTTC. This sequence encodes CASSDSGSGIYEQYF.

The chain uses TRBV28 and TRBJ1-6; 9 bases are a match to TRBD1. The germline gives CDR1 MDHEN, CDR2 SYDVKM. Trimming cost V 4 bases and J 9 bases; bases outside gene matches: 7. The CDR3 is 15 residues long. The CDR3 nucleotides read TGTGCCAGCAGTTCGGGGACAGGGAAGGGTTCACCCCTCCACTTT. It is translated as CASSSGTGKGSPLHF.

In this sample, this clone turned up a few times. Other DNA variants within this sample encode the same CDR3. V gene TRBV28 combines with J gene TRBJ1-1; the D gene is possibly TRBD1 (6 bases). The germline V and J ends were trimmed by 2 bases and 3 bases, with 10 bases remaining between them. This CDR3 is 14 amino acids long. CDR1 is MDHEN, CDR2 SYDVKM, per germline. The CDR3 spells CASSLTRQDTEAFF. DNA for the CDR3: TGTGCCAGCAGTTTAACAAGACAGGACACTGAAGCTTTCTTT.

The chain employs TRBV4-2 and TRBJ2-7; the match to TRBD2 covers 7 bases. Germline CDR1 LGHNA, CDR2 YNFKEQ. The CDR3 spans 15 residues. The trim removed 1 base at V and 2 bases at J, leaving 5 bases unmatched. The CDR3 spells CASSQVRSGTYEQYF. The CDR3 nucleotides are TGTGCCAGCAGCCAAGTAAGAAGCGGGACCTACGAGCAGTACTTC.

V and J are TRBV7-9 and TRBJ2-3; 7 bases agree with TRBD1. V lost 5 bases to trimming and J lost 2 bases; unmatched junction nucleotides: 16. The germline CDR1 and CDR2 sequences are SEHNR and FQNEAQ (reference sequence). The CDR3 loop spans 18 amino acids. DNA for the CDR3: TGTGCCAGCAGCGCATTGGCCGGGACAGCGTTTCACACAGATACGCAGTATTTT. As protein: CASSALAGTAFHTDTQYF.

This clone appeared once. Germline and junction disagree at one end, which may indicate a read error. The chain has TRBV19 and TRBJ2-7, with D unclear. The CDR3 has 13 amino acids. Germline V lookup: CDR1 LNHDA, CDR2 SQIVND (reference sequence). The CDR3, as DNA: TGTGCCAGTAGTCTAGACGGTTCCTACGAGCAGTACTTC. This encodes CASSLDGSYEQYF.

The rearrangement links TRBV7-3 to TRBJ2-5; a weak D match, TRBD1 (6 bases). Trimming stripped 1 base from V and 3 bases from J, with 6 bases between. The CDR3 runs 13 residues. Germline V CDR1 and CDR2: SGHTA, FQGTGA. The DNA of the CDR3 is TGTGCCAGCAGCTTAAACAGGGAAGAGACCCAGTACTTC. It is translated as CASSLNREETQYF.

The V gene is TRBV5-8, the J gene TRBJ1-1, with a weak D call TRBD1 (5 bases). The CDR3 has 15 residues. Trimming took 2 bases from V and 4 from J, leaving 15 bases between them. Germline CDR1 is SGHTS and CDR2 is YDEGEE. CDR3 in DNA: TGTGCCAGCAGCTTCCCTGGGCCCGGGGGCACTGAAGCTTTCTTT. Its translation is CASSFPGPGGTEAFF. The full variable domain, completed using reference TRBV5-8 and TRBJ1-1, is EAGVTQSPTHLIKTRGQQATLRCSPISGHTSVYWYQQALGLGLQFLLWYDEGEERNRGNFPPRFSGRQFPNYSSELNVNALELEDSALYLCASSFPGPGGTEAFFGQGTRLTVV.

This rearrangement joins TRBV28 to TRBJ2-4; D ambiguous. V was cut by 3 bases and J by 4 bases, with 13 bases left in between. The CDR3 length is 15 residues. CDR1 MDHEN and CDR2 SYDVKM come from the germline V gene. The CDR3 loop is CASSLTSWAKNIQYF. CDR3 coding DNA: TGTGCCAGCAGTTTGACCTCATGGGCAAAAAACATTCAGTACTTC.

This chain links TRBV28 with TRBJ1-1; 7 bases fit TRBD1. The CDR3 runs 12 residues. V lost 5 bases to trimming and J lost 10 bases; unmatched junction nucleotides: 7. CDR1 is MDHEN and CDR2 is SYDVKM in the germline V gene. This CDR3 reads CASSNTGARAFF. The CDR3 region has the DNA TGTGCCAGCAGTAACACAGGGGCGCGAGCTTTCTTT.

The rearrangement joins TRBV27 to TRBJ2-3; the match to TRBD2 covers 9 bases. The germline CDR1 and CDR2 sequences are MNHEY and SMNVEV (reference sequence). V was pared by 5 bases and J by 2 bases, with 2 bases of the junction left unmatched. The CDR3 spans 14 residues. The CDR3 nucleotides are TGTGCCAGCAGTCTAGCGGGGTTCACAGATACGCAGTATTTT. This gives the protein CASSLAGFTDTQYF.

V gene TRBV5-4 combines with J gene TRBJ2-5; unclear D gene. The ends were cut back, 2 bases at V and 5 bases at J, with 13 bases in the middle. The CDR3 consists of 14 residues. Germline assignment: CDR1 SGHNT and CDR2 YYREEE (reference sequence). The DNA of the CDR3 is TGTGCCAGCAGCTTACCAGGTAGTCCCGAGACCCAGTACTTC. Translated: CASSLPGSPETQYF. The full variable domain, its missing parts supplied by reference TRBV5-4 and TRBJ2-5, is ETGVTQSPTHLIKTRGQQVTLRCSSQSGHNTVSWYQQALGQGPQFIFQYYREEENGRGNFPPRFSGLQFPNYSSELNVNALELDDSALYLCASSLPGSPETQYFGPGTRLLVL.

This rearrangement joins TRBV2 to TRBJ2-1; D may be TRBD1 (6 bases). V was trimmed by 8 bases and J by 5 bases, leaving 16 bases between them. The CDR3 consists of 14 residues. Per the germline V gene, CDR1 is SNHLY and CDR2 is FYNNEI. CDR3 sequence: CASVGTPRNNEQFF. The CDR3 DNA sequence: TGTGCCAGCGTAGGGACACCGCGTAACAATGAGCAGTTCTTC.

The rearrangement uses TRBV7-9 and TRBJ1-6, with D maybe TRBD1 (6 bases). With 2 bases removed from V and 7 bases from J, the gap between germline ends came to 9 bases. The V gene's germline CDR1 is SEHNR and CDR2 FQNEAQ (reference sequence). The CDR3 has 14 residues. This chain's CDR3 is CASSLNRVNSPLHF. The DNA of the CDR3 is TGTGCCAGCAGCTTAAACAGGGTGAATTCACCCCTCCACTTT.

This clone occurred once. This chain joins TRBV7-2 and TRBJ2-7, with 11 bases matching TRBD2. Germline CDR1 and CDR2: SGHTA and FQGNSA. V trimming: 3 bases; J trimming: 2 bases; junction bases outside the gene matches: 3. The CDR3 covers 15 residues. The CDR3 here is CASSFLAGGPYEQYF. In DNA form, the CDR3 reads TGTGCCAGCAGCTTTTTAGCGGGAGGGCCCTACGAGCAGTACTTC.